A single sample is the source of the 3 T cell receptor beta chains below, sequenced in a study of T cells in Graves' hyperthyroidism and ophthalmopathy. Amplification targeted TCR beta CDR3 regions from RNA transcripts. Primed by the HTBI set, a first-round RT-PCR was run on the TCR CDR3. TCRdb called the multiplex PCR reads again in MiXCR, with one record for every CDR3 protein. The table has about 360,000 distinct CDR3 sequences, around 14% seen once. Specimen: blood. All receptors come from a woman aged 18 to 35 with Graves' hyperthyroidism.

The sample holds many counts of this clonotype. The chain carries TRBV4-1 and TRBJ2-3, with D perhaps matching TRBD1 or TRBD2 (6 bases each). CDR3 length equals 12 residues. Deletions cut 4 bases from V and 10 bases from J, with 12 bases between. The germline V gene has CDR1 MGHRA and CDR2 YSYEKL. CDR3 sequence: CASSPAEGAQYF. In DNA, the CDR3 is TGCGCCAGCAGCCCCGCGGAGGGGGCGCAGTATTTT.

Here the CDR3 reads CAWSSPPTGPQPQHF. CDR3 in DNA: TGTGCCTGGAGTTCCCCCCCGACAGGCCCTCAGCCCCAGCATTTT. This chain links TRBV30 with TRBJ1-5, with a tentative D call TRBD1 (6 bases). This CDR3 is built from 15 residues. The germline CDR1 and CDR2 sequences are GTSNPN and SVGIG (reference sequence). Trimming pared 2 bases from V and 6 bases from J, leaving 17 bases between.

This clonotype showed up many times. The CDR3 nucleotides are TGTGCCAGCAGCTTAGGGGGGGTTATAAGCAATCAGCCCCAGCATTTT. Amino acids: CASSLGGVISNQPQHF. V usage is TRBV7-8 and J usage is TRBJ1-5, with TRBD1 as a possible D gene (5 bases). The V gene's germline CDR1 is SGHVS and CDR2 FQNEAQ. This CDR3 comprises 16 residues. Trimming took off 1 base at V and 1 base at J, with 11 bases between the two ends.